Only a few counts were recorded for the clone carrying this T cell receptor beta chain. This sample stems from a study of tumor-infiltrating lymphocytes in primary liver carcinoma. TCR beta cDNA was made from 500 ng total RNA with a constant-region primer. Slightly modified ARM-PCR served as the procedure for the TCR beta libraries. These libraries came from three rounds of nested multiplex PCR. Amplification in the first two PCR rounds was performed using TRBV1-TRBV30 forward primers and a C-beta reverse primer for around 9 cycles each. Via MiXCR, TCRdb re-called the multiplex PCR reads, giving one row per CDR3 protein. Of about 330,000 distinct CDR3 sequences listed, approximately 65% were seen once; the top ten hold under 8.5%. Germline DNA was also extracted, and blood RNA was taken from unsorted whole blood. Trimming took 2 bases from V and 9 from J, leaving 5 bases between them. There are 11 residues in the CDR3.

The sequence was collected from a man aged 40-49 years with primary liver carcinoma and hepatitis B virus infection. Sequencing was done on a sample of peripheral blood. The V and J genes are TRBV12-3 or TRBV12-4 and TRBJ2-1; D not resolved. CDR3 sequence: CASSLRVEQFF. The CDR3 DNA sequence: TGTGCCAGCAGTTTAAGAGTTGAGCAGTTCTTC.